This is a list of T cell receptor beta chains from one sample in a study of technical replicates of blood from several donors. Only in-frame clones appear in the TCRdb table, and some are missing; sequencing was by immunoSEQ multiplex PCR. The repertoire includes 75,000 to 100,000 clones, about 96% of them detected once, and approximately 0.38% sits in the top ten. Sequencing used T cells isolated from PBMCs. The receptors derive from a human donor in good health. Both conserved end residues are part of each CDR3. D genes are given only for firm matches. Clone size is given for some rows only: seen once, a few or many times, or a class if the clone is expanded.

j_call d_call v_call clone_size cdr3_length cdr3_nt cdr3_aa
TRBJ1-2 NA TRBV4-1 NA 13 TGCGCCAGCAGCCTCCAAGAGGCAGGGGTTCGAACCTTC CASSLQEAGVRTF
TRBJ2-7 NA TRBV2 NA 14 TGTGCCAGCAGTGTTCCAGGGGACCCCTACGAGCAGTACTTC CASSVPGDPYEQYF
TRBJ1-1 NA TRBV27 NA 13 TGTGCCAGCAGTCCCCGGGGTAACACTGAAGCTTTCTTT CASSPRGNTEAFF
TRBJ2-3 TRBD2 TRBV30 NA 11 TGTGCCTGGAGTCCCGGGAGGACGCAGTATTTT CAWSPGRTQYF
TRBJ2-7 NA TRBV5-6 NA 12 TGTGCCAGCAGCTTGGGACAGCCAGAGCAGTACTTC CASSLGQPEQYF
TRBJ2-5 TRBD1 TRBV7-3 NA 15 TGTGCCAGCAGCCCGGAGACAGGGCTACAAGAGACCCAGTACTTC CASSPETGLQETQYF
TRBJ1-1 NA TRBV28 NA 14 TGTGCCAGCAGTTTAACAGGGTTATGGGCTGAAGCTTTCTTT CASSLTGLWAEAFF
TRBJ2-7 NA TRBV4-3 NA 13 TGCGCCAGCAGCCAAGCCCAGGGCTACGAGCAGTACTTC CASSQAQGYEQYF
TRBJ2-7 TRBD1 TRBV9 NA 16 TGTGCCAGCAGCATCCCCACCGGGACAGGGGTCTACGAGCAGTACTTC CASSIPTGTGVYEQYF
TRBJ2-1 NA TRBV7-2 NA 14 TGTGCCGCCCTCATAGGAGGGCGGTACAATGAGCAGTTCTTC CAALIGGRYNEQFF
TRBJ2-2 NA TRBV9 NA 14 TGTGCCAGCAGCGTTACTACATACACCGGGGAGCTGTTTTTT CASSVTTYTGELFF
TRBJ2-7 NA TRBV29-1 NA 13 TGCAGCGTTCTGGCGGGCAGACACTACGAGCAGTACTTC CSVLAGRHYEQYF
TRBJ1-1 NA TRBV28 NA 13 TGTGCCAGCAGTTTTCTAGTTCTTAATGAAGCTTTCTTT CASSFLVLNEAFF
TRBJ2-3 TRBD2 TRBV9 once 14 TGTGCCAGCGGGGAGGGCGGAAGGACAGATACGCAGTATTTT CASGEGGRTDTQYF
TRBJ2-1 TRBD2 TRBV10-3 NA 15 TGTGCCATCAGCAGGACTAGCGGCCAATACAATGAGCAGTTCTTC CAISRTSGQYNEQFF
TRBJ2-7 TRBD1 TRBV28 NA 17 TGTGCCAGCAGTTTAGGTCGTTGGACAGGGGGACCCTACGAGCAGTACTTC CASSLGRWTGGPYEQYF
TRBJ2-3 TRBD1 TRBV28 NA 18 TGTGCCAGCAGTTTAGGAACCCTCCGGGACAGGAGAACAGATACGCAGTATTTT CASSLGTLRDRRTDTQYF
TRBJ2-7 TRBD2 TRBV28 NA 18 TGTGCCAGCAGTTTGCTGGTACATCCGGGACTAGCCTTCTACGAGCAGTACTTC CASSLLVHPGLAFYEQYF
TRBJ2-7 NA TRBV19 NA 13 TGTGCCAGTAGTACAGGGGCCTCCTACGAGCAGTACTTC CASSTGASYEQYF
TRBJ2-7 TRBD2 TRBV5-4 NA 16 TGTGCCAGCAGCTTGTGGTCCAGCGGGAGATACTACGAGCAGTACTTC CASSLWSSGRYYEQYF
TRBJ1-2 TRBD1 TRBV6-6 NA 12 TGTGCCAGCAGCAGGGGGAGCTATGACTACACCTTC CASSRGSYDYTF
TRBJ2-7 NA TRBV28 NA 12 TGTGCCAGCACCGGTAAAGCCTACGAGCAGTACTTC CASTGKAYEQYF
TRBJ2-1 NA TRBV14 NA 19 TGTGCCAGCAGCCAAGTTTGGAGGGAGGGGGGTTGGACCTACAATGAGCAGTTCTTC CASSQVWREGGWTYNEQFF
TRBJ2-7 TRBD2 TRBV19 NA 14 TGTGCTTCGGGACTAGCGGGAGGAGGTTACGAGCAGTACTTC CASGLAGGGYEQYF
TRBJ1-2 TRBD1 TRBV2 NA 13 TGTGCCAGCGGGACAGGGAAGGACTATGGCTACACCTTC CASGTGKDYGYTF
TRBJ1-1 NA TRBV29-1 NA 12 TGCAGCGTTGAGGCGGGTGACACTGAAGCTTTCTTT CSVEAGDTEAFF
TRBJ1-1 NA TRBV11-3 NA 12 TGTGCCAGCAGCTTAGATCGGGGTGAAGCTTTCTTT CASSLDRGEAFF
TRBJ1-4 NA TRBV28 once 11 TGTGCCAGCAAAACAGGGGAAAAACTGTTTTTT CASKTGEKLFF
TRBJ2-1 TRBD2 TRBV9 NA 14 TGTGCCAGCAGCGTAACAACTAGCGCCAATGAGCAGTTCTTC CASSVTTSANEQFF
TRBJ1-2 NA TRBV6-6 NA 13 TGTGCCAGCAGTTACTGGCCCGACTATGGCTACACCTTC CASSYWPDYGYTF
TRBJ1-5 TRBD1 TRBV5-8 NA 16 TGTGCCAGCAGCTTGTTTGGACAGGGATTCAATCAGCCCCAGCATTTT CASSLFGQGFNQPQHF
TRBJ2-1 TRBD2 TRBV7-9 NA 15 TGTGCCAGCAGCACAAGGCGGGAGGCTCGGAATGAGCAGTTCTTC CASSTRREARNEQFF
TRBJ2-7 NA TRBV5-4 NA 15 TGTGCCAGCAGCCTAGCCCCTTCCGGAACCTACGAGCAGTACTTC CASSLAPSGTYEQYF
TRBJ1-2 NA TRBV10-3 NA 15 TGTGCCATCGGGGCCCTAACAGGAAGATTAAAAGGCTACACCTTC CAIGALTGRLKGYTF